The 19 T cell receptor beta chains presented below share a single source sample, sequenced in a study of response to subunit inactivated influenza vaccine. From the RT-PCR reads, TCRdb called clonotypes with MiXCR, one entry per CDR3 protein. The sample has 450,000 to 600,000 distinct CDR3 sequences; 6.5% to 8% are singletons. The sample here was PBMCs from blood, taken 23 to 25 months after vaccination. These receptors were obtained from a man aged 45 to 75 who received an inactivated influenza vaccine.

By sample share, this clonotype is medium-sized. The junction does not match germline at one end; this may be a read error. The chain combines TRBV12-3 or TRBV12-4 with TRBJ2-5; D remains unclear. The CDR3 runs 11 residues. As DNA, the CDR3 is TGTGCCAGCAGCTTAGGAGAGACCCAGTACTTC. Residues: CASSLGETQYF.

The chain links TRBV10-3 to TRBJ2-3, with 7 bases that match TRBD1. The V and J ends lost 10 bases and 4 bases, in that order; junction bases with no gene match: 5. The CDR3 is made up of 12 amino acids. The germline V gene encodes CDR1 ENHRY and CDR2 SYGVKD. DNA of the CDR3: TGTGCCACACAGGGGAACCCAGATACGCAGTATTTT. This gives the protein CATQGNPDTQYF.

This clonotype has a count of ten or more. The gene calls are TRBV20-1 and TRBJ2-4; 10 nucleotides line up with TRBD2. The germline V gene encodes CDR1 DFQATT and CDR2 SNEGSKA (reference sequence). This CDR3 is 15 amino acids long. J was trimmed by 3 bases and V by 3 bases; bases with no gene match: 5. CDR3 amino acids: CSASLLAGSKNIQYF. The CDR3 nucleotides read TGCAGTGCTAGCCTACTAGCGGGGAGCAAAAACATTCAGTACTTC.

This clonotype has a count of ten or more. The V call is TRBV2, the J call TRBJ2-2; TRBD1 might be the D (5 bases). The CDR3 runs to 14 residues. Germline CDR1 reads SNHLY; CDR2 reads FYNNEI. The V end lost 4 bases, the J end lost 3 bases, and 9 bases lay between the germline ends. The CDR3 DNA reads TGTGCCAGCAGTGGTCAGGGTTACACCGGGGAGCTGTTTTTT. The encoded protein is CASSGQGYTGELFF.

The chain recombines TRBV6-5 with TRBJ1-1; D is unresolved. The V end lost 2 bases, the J end lost 1 base, and 8 bases lay between the germline ends. The CDR3 loop spans 14 amino acids. The germline gives CDR1 MNHEY, CDR2 SVGAGI. The chain's CDR3 is CASSYTDGNTEAFF. The CDR3 bases are TGTGCCAGCAGTTACACCGACGGGAACACTGAAGCTTTCTTT.

Ten or more counts support this clonotype. The rearrangement joins TRBV12-3 or TRBV12-4 to TRBJ1-3; D gene uncertain. With 4 bases removed from V and 0 bases from J, the gap between germline ends came to 7 bases. The CDR3 totals 14 residues. The chain's CDR3 is CASSSLNSGNTIYF. In DNA form, the CDR3 reads TGTGCCAGCAGTTCCCTAAACTCTGGAAACACCATATATTTT.

Only a few counts were recorded for this clonotype. The rearrangement joins TRBV5-5 to TRBJ1-6, with TRBD1 as a possible D gene (6 bases). CDR3 length equals 16 residues. Germline V gives CDR1 SGHKS, CDR2 YYEKEE (reference sequence). Between the trimmed V and J ends, which lost 5 bases and 0 bases, there was a span of 12 bases. The chain's CDR3 is CASRQTGNSYNSPLHF. For the CDR3, the DNA is TGTGCCAGCAGGCAAACAGGGAACTCCTATAATTCACCCCTCCACTTT.

This clonotype was observed many times. This chain joins TRBV5-6 and TRBJ2-7; D gene uncertain. The CDR3 length is 14 residues. Germline loops: CDR1 SGHDT, CDR2 YYEEEE. V was shortened by 0 bases and J by 0 bases, with 7 bases between the two germline ends. DNA of the CDR3: TGTGCCAGCAGCTTGGGGCCGGTCTCCTACGAGCAGTACTTC. Translated, it gives CASSLGPVSYEQYF.

This sequence joins TRBV6-2 or TRBV6-3 and TRBJ1-5; D uncertain. The CDR3 is 15 amino acids. V lost 5 bases and J lost 7, with 18 bases in between. The germline V gene has CDR1 MNHEY and CDR2 SVGEGT. CDR3 amino acids: CASSGTTLGRQPQHF. The CDR3 DNA reads TGTGCCAGCAGTGGAACTACCCTCGGCAGGCAGCCCCAGCATTTT.

The sample holds a few counts of this clonotype. The chain combines TRBV7-2 with TRBJ2-3; no reliable D call. The CDR3 loop spans 14 amino acids. V dropped 5 bases and J dropped 1 base, with 10 bases sitting between them. Germline assignment: CDR1 SGHTA and CDR2 FQGNSA. CDR3 loop: CASSPQTGTDTQYF. The CDR3 nucleotides read TGTGCCAGCAGCCCTCAAACAGGCACAGATACGCAGTATTTT.

There are many counts of this clonotype. The J gene is TRBJ2-1, the V gene TRBV6-1, with 9 bases that match TRBD2. This CDR3 spans 14 amino acids. J lost 12 bases, V lost 7 bases, and 13 bases had no gene match. The germline V gene has CDR1 MNHNS and CDR2 SASEGT. The CDR3 DNA reads TGTGCCAGCACTATCCTAGCGGGGACCTACGGGCAGTTCTTC. It specifies CASTILAGTYGQFF.

This clonotype was seen a few times. This rearrangement joins TRBV28 to TRBJ1-5; D remains ambiguous. This CDR3 is built from 15 residues. Per the germline V gene, CDR1 is MDHEN and CDR2 is SYDVKM. Trimming left V 6 bases short and J 7 bases short, with 19 bases between. The CDR3 loop is CASRTKTLTGQPQHF. CDR3 coding DNA: TGTGCCAGCAGGACGAAGACACTCACCGGGCAGCCCCAGCATTTT. The full variable domain, with the rest looked up from reference TRBV28 and TRBJ1-5, is DVKVTQSSRYLVKRTGEKVFLECVQDMDHENMFWYRQDPGLGLRLIYFSYDVKMKEKGDIPEGYSVSREKKERFSLILESASTNQTSMYLCASRTKTLTGQPQHFGDGTRLSIL.

A few counts support this clonotype. The chain employs TRBV7-2 and TRBJ2-4, with 8 bases aligning to TRBD1. The J segment lost 3 bases and the V segment lost 5 bases, leaving 12 bases of the junction unmatched. CDR3 size: 17 residues. Per germline, CDR1 SGHTA and CDR2 FQGNSA. The CDR3, as DNA: TGTGCCAGCAGCCCACAGGACAGGGCGCGGGTCAAAAACATTCAGTACTTC. Translated: CASSPQDRARVKNIQYF.

This clonotype came up a few times. The chain employs TRBV4-3 and TRBJ2-3; a possible D gene is TRBD1 (5 bases). Germline values: CDR1 LGHNA, CDR2 YSLEER. V gave up 0 bases and J gave up 5 bases, with 15 bases separating them. The CDR3 has 16 amino acids. The CDR3 nucleotides read TGCGCCAGCAGCCAAGATGGTGCGACAGCGAGAGATACGCAGTATTTT. Its translation is CASSQDGATARDTQYF.

This clonotype appeared a few times. The chain is built from TRBV3-1 and TRBJ1-1, with TRBD1 as a possible D gene (6 bases). The length of the CDR3 is 15 residues. Germline V gene data show CDR1 as LGHDT and CDR2 as YNNKEL (reference sequence). Trimming shortened V by 1 base and J by 5 bases, and 14 bases separated the two germline ends. The CDR3 region is CASSQGLQGWTEAFF. The DNA of the CDR3 is TGTGCCAGCAGCCAAGGTCTCCAGGGGTGGACTGAAGCTTTCTTT.

The rearrangement links TRBV5-1 to TRBJ1-5, with D hard to call. Trimming stripped 0 bases from V and 0 bases from J, with 7 bases between. From germline, CDR1 is SGHRS and CDR2 YFSETQ. The CDR3 spans 15 residues. As DNA, the CDR3 is TGCGCCAGCAGCTTGGGGGAGAATAGCAATCAGCCCCAGCATTTT. Protein sequence: CASSLGENSNQPQHF.

This clonotype has a count of ten or more. The V gene is TRBV5-6, the J gene TRBJ2-2, with a weak D call TRBD1 (6 bases). The CDR3 spans 16 residues. CDR1 and CDR2 from the germline V gene are SGHDT and YYEEEE. Trimming removed 1 base at V and 4 bases at J, with 14 bases between. The CDR3, as DNA: TGTGCCAGCAGCTTGAGACGGACAGATGGCACCGGGGAGCTGTTTTTT. This translates into CASSLRRTDGTGELFF. Supplemented by reference TRBV5-6 and TRBJ2-2, the full variable domain reads DAGVTQSPTHLIKTRGQQVTLRCSPKSGHDTVSWYQQALGQGPQFIFQYYEEEERQRGNFPDRFSGHQFPNYSSELNVNALLLGDSALYLCASSLRRTDGTGELFFGEGSRLTVL.

The rearrangement joins TRBV5-1 to TRBJ2-7, with D possibly TRBD2 on 6 matching bases. Per the germline V gene, CDR1 is SGHRS and CDR2 is YFSETQ. V lost 4 bases and J lost 1, with 15 bases in between. The length of the CDR3 is 15 residues. This chain's CDR3 is CASSRGVLSSYEQYF. DNA of the CDR3: TGCGCCAGCAGCCGCGGGGTACTGTCGTCCTACGAGCAGTACTTC.

This clonotype has just a few counts. The gene calls are TRBV5-1 and TRBJ2-6; weak D call: TRBD1 (5 bases). Looked up from germline, CDR1 is SGHRS and CDR2 is YFSETQ. The CDR3 consists of 15 residues. V dropped 4 bases and J dropped 2 bases, with 10 bases sitting between them. CDR3 DNA: TGCGCCAGCAGCCCCAAGGGGACTGGGGCCAACGTCCTGACTTTC. Translated: CASSPKGTGANVLTF.